These 25 T cell receptor beta chains were sequenced from one sample in a study of T cell responses to AZD1222 COVID-19 vaccine. Sequenced by immunoSEQ multiplex PCR; TCRdb stores in-frame clones only, minus some. This table has around 130,000 clones, roughly 91% appearing once. Sequencing was performed on peripheral blood, taken on day 0 of AZD1222 vaccination. Every receptor here comes from an adult in good health.

This sequence joins TRBV4-1 and TRBJ1-3; unclear D gene. The CDR3 length is 16 residues. Germline V CDR1 and CDR2: MGHRA, YSYEKL. Between the trimmed V and J ends, which lost 0 bases and 0 bases, there was a span of 9 bases. The CDR3 DNA sequence: TGCGCCAGCAGCCAAGATGAGGGCCGCTCTGGAAACACCATATATTTT. It encodes CASSQDEGRSGNTIYF.

The rearrangement links TRBV5-6 to TRBJ2-3, with 7 bases lining up with TRBD2. Germline CDR1 SGHDT, CDR2 YYEEEE. With 2 bases clipped from V and 5 bases from J, the junction kept 2 bases outside the gene matches. The CDR3 spans 13 residues. As DNA, the CDR3 is TGTGCCAGCAGCTTTCTAGCGGAAGATACGCAGTATTTT. Translation gives CASSFLAEDTQYF.

The chain combines TRBV7-9 with TRBJ2-5; TRBD2 might be the D (6 bases). Germline V CDR1 and CDR2: SEHNR, FQNEAQ (reference sequence). There are 15 residues in the CDR3. V lost 2 bases and J lost 1, with 11 bases in between. Here the CDR3 reads CASSLSGQVQETQYF. The CDR3 nucleotides are TGTGCCAGCAGCTTAAGCGGGCAGGTCCAAGAGACCCAGTACTTC.

V gene TRBV5-6 combines with J gene TRBJ1-1, with 12 nucleotides matching TRBD1. V was pared by 2 bases and J by 3 bases, with 2 bases of the junction left unmatched. CDR1 and CDR2 from the germline V gene are SGHDT and YYEEEE. This CDR3 comprises 15 residues. The CDR3 DNA is TGTGCCAGCAGCTTCGGGACAGGGGGCGACACTGAAGCTTTCTTT. Translating gives CASSFGTGGDTEAFF.

The chain links TRBV5-1 to TRBJ1-6; D is perhaps TRBD1 (5 bases). Trimming left V 4 bases short and J 9 bases short, with 8 bases between. The CDR3 runs to 12 residues. Germline V gene data show CDR1 as SGHRS and CDR2 as YFSETQ. The CDR3 region is CASSPGGSPLHF. The CDR3 DNA follows: TGCGCCAGCAGCCCCGGGGGTTCACCCCTCCACTTT.

V gene TRBV9 combines with J gene TRBJ1-2; no clear D. The germline CDR1 and CDR2 sequences are SGDLS and YYNGEE. The V gene lost 0 bases and the J gene lost 6 bases, with 12 bases spanning the gap. The length of the CDR3 is 14 residues. The CDR3 spells CASSVAQAGNGYTF. In nucleotides, the CDR3 is TGTGCCAGCAGCGTAGCTCAGGCCGGGAATGGCTACACCTTC.

The rearrangement links TRBV5-1 to TRBJ1-3, with D perhaps matching TRBD1 (5 bases). This CDR3 contains 17 residues. Deletions cut 0 bases from V and 0 bases from J, with 13 bases between. CDR1 is SGHRS and CDR2 is YFSETQ in the germline V gene. In nucleotides, the CDR3 is TGCGCCAGCAGCTTGGAAGGGACCCGGGTCTCTGGAAACACCATATATTTT. Its protein product is CASSLEGTRVSGNTIYF.

The chain employs TRBV5-1 and TRBJ2-7, with TRBD1 matching over 7 bases. V was clipped by 0 bases and J by 3 bases; unmatched bases: 6. Germline lookup yields CDR1 SGHRS and CDR2 YFSETQ. The CDR3 spans 15 residues. The CDR3 reads CASSLVVTGIYEQYF. The CDR3, as DNA: TGCGCCAGCAGCTTGGTCGTGACAGGGATCTACGAGCAGTACTTC.

The chain employs TRBV20-1 and TRBJ2-1, with no clear D. Germline V CDR1 and CDR2: DFQATT, SNEGSKA (reference sequence). The CDR3 totals 14 residues. With 3 bases removed from V and 2 bases from J, the gap between germline ends came to 11 bases. The CDR3 here is CSASRRQTYNEQFF. CDR3 nucleotides: TGCAGTGCTAGTAGGCGGCAGACCTACAATGAGCAGTTCTTC.

The chain is built from TRBV14 and TRBJ1-6; D remains unclear. The CDR3 runs 16 residues. Germline-derived CDR1 and CDR2 are SGHDN and FVKESK. Trimming stripped 0 bases from V and 6 bases from J, with 12 bases between. The chain's CDR3 is CASSQEEGAVNSPLHF. For the CDR3, the DNA is TGTGCCAGCAGCCAAGAGGAAGGAGCGGTTAATTCACCCCTCCACTTT.

The rearrangement uses TRBV9 and TRBJ2-5, with TRBD1 as a possible D gene (6 bases). V was pared by 1 base and J by 5 bases, with 18 bases between. In germline, CDR1 is SGDLS, CDR2 YYNGEE. This CDR3 is built from 16 residues. This CDR3 reads CASSVQGLGVRETQYF. The CDR3, as DNA: TGTGCCAGCAGCGTACAGGGGTTAGGTGTAAGGGAGACCCAGTACTTC. Combining the CDR3 with reference TRBV9 and TRBJ2-5 gives the whole variable domain DSGVTQTPKHLITATGQRVTLRCSPRSGDLSVYWYQQSLDQGLQFLIQYYNGEERAKGNILERFSAQQFPDLHSELNLSSLELGDSALYFCASSVQGLGVRETQYFGPGTRLLVL.

This clone occurred once. The chain has TRBV13 and TRBJ1-1; D not resolved. Between the trimmed V and J ends, which lost 0 bases and 7 bases, there was a span of 12 bases. Germline V gene lookup returns CDR1 PRHDT and CDR2 FYEKMQ (reference sequence). This CDR3 has 14 residues. CDR3 sequence: CASSLGAKSFEAFF. CDR3 DNA: TGTGCCAGCAGCTTAGGTGCAAAGTCCTTTGAAGCTTTCTTT.

The genes are TRBV4-2 and TRBJ2-1, with D perhaps matching TRBD2 (6 bases). CDR1 LGHNA and CDR2 YNFKEQ come from the germline V gene. This CDR3 region has 15 residues. Between the trimmed V and J ends, which lost 4 bases and 3 bases, there was a span of 13 bases. DNA of the CDR3: TGTGCCAGCAGCCTTCAACCGGACTACTACAATGAGCAGTTCTTC. Residues: CASSLQPDYYNEQFF.

This clone has only a few counts. The rearrangement uses TRBV4-2 and TRBJ1-6; 7 positions agree with TRBD1. The ends lost 4 bases at V and 9 bases at J; junction bases unmatched: 9. This CDR3 comprises 15 residues. The germline V gene encodes CDR1 LGHNA and CDR2 YNFKEQ. The CDR3 spells CASSPGTAPSSPLHF. Here the CDR3 DNA reads TGTGCCAGCAGCCCTGGGACAGCTCCTTCTTCACCCCTCCACTTT.

V and J are TRBV28 and TRBJ1-6; a possible D gene is TRBD1 (5 bases). In germline, CDR1 is MDHEN, CDR2 SYDVKM. V shed 5 bases and J shed 6 bases, with 14 bases lying between them. There are 15 residues in the CDR3. The CDR3 DNA sequence: TGTGCCAGCAGTACTTTAAGACAGATTAATTCACCCCTCCACTTT. Protein product: CASSTLRQINSPLHF. The full variable domain, in which reference TRBV28 and TRBJ1-6 provide the parts outside the CDR3, is DVKVTQSSRYLVKRTGEKVFLECVQDMDHENMFWYRQDPGLGLRLIYFSYDVKMKEKGDIPEGYSVSREKKERFSLILESASTNQTSMYLCASSTLRQINSPLHFGNGTRLTVT.

The rearrangement joins TRBV5-5 to TRBJ1-4; TRBD1 matches at 7 bases. Germline V gene lookup returns CDR1 SGHKS and CDR2 YYEKEE (reference sequence). The V gene end was trimmed by 0 bases and the J gene end by 2 bases; junction bases not matched to a gene: 10. This CDR3 is built from 18 residues. The CDR3, as DNA: TGTGCCAGCAGCTTGGGACAGGGAGGGGTTGTCACTAATGAAAAACTGTTTTTT. Protein product: CASSLGQGGVVTNEKLFF.

The chain links TRBV6-5 to TRBJ1-1; D uncertain. V was cut by 2 bases and J by 4 bases, with 8 bases left in between. CDR1 and CDR2 (germline): MNHEY, SVGAGI. The CDR3 covers 13 residues. The CDR3 sequence is CASSYAGFTEAFF. In DNA form, the CDR3 reads TGTGCCAGCAGTTACGCGGGGTTCACTGAAGCTTTCTTT.

The J gene is TRBJ2-3, the V gene TRBV5-4; no definite D call. CDR3 length: 16 residues. Germline V gene data show CDR1 as SGHNT and CDR2 as YYREEE (reference sequence). V was trimmed by 4 bases and J by 0 bases, leaving 15 bases between them. This CDR3 is CASSPPGGRSTDTQYF. The CDR3 region has the DNA TGTGCCAGCAGCCCGCCGGGCGGACGGAGCACAGATACGCAGTATTTT.

This chain connects TRBV4-3 to TRBJ2-3; 10 bases map to TRBD2. The CDR3 runs 15 residues. V shed 0 bases and J 6 bases; nucleotides not matched to a gene: 3. Germline CDR1 reads LGHNA; CDR2 reads YSLEER. The CDR3 DNA sequence: TGCGCCAGCAGCCAAGATGGGACTAGCGCGGATACGCAGTATTTT. Translation: CASSQDGTSADTQYF.

The genes are TRBV7-8 and TRBJ1-5; 8 bases agree with TRBD1. The V and J ends lost 4 bases and 2 bases, in that order; junction bases with no gene match: 7. This CDR3 is built from 16 residues. Germline V gene lookup returns CDR1 SGHVS and CDR2 FQNEAQ. Written as DNA, the CDR3 is TGTGCCAGCAGCTCCGGCAGGGGGCAAGGCAATCAGCCCCAGCATTTT. It codes for CASSSGRGQGNQPQHF.

This chain uses TRBV6-5 with TRBJ2-5, with TRBD2 as a possible D gene (6 bases). Near its end, the DNA agrees better with TRBJ2-7, so the J call may be wrong. Germline loops: CDR1 MNHEY, CDR2 SVGAGI. The CDR3 is 15 amino acids. This CDR3 is CASSPLPRGRSEQYF. The CDR3 DNA reads as TGTGCCAGCAGCCCCCTCCCTCGGGGGAGGAGCGAGCAGTACTTC.

The chain has TRBV15 and TRBJ2-1, with 10 positions matching TRBD2. The CDR3 runs to 16 residues. The V gene end was trimmed by 2 bases and the J gene end by 6 bases; junction bases not matched to a gene: 7. Germline CDR1 and CDR2: LNHNV and YYDKDF (reference sequence). CDR3 region: CATSRYGTSDRNEQFF. The CDR3 DNA follows: TGTGCCACCAGCAGATACGGGACTAGCGACCGCAATGAGCAGTTCTTC.

The rearrangement uses TRBV7-8 and TRBJ1-2, with D possibly matching TRBD1 (6 bases). The germline gives CDR1 SGHVS, CDR2 FQNEAQ. Deletions cut 5 bases from V and 4 bases from J, with 17 bases between. This CDR3 is built from 15 residues. CDR3: CASSPRTALSYGYTF. DNA of the CDR3: TGTGCCAGCAGCCCCCGGACAGCCCTGTCCTATGGCTACACCTTC.

The gene calls are TRBV11-3 and TRBJ2-2; D possibly matches TRBD1 or TRBD2 (5 bases each). Germline assignment: CDR1 SGHNT and CDR2 YENEEA. This CDR3 region has 15 residues. V lost 1 base and J 4 bases, leaving 10 bases between the germline ends. The CDR3 bases are TGTGCCAGCAGCTTAGGGGCAGGGAGCACCGGGGAGCTGTTTTTT. Protein: CASSLGAGSTGELFF. The full variable domain, completed using reference TRBV11-3 and TRBJ2-2, is EAGVVQSPRYKIIEKKQPVAFWCNPISGHNTLYWYLQNLGQGPELLIRYENEEAVDDSQLPKDRFSAERLKGVDSTLKIQPAELGDSAVYLCASSLGAGSTGELFFGEGSRLTVL.

The rearrangement uses TRBV29-1 and TRBJ2-3, with 11 bases matching TRBD2. Germline assignment: CDR1 SQVTM and CDR2 ANQGSEA. V lost 6 bases and J lost 1; bases outside the gene matches: 0. This CDR3 is built from 13 residues. CDR3 nucleotide sequence: TGCAGCGTGGGACTAGCGGGCACAGATACGCAGTATTTT. Translation gives CSVGLAGTDTQYF.